The present T cell receptor (beta chain) was sequenced within a study of blood T cell repertoires in COVID-19. Turning to the study itself: Samples of COVID-19 (acute and convalescent) were obtained from the United States, Italy and Spain. In each case, the material was cDNA or gDNA derived from T cells, B-cell-depleted T cells, or PBMCs.

In the original analysis: Nucleated cell number was recorded as an estimate derived from reference gene primer amplification. Assay: immunoSEQ multiplex PCR; the TCRdb copy retains only in-frame clones and omits some. That table furnishes V, J and clone size, whereas the DNA furnished D and trimming. This table has 150,000 to 200,000 clones, just under 90% appearing once. Seattle cases were enrolled at active infection and followed longitudinally. The V gene's germline CDR1 is GTSNPN and CDR2 SVGIG (reference sequence). Trimming took 0 bases from V and 9 from J, leaving 17 bases between them. The CDR3 length is 14 residues.

The source material was peripheral blood. The V and J genes are TRBV30 and TRBJ1-2, with a possible D match to TRBD1 (6 bases). This sequence was found in a woman between 70 and 85 years old with COVID-19, enrolled during active disease. The CDR3 DNA reads TGTGCCTGGAGTGTAACCGACAGGAAGGTCCGCTACACCTTC. This sequence encodes CAWSVTDRKVRYTF.